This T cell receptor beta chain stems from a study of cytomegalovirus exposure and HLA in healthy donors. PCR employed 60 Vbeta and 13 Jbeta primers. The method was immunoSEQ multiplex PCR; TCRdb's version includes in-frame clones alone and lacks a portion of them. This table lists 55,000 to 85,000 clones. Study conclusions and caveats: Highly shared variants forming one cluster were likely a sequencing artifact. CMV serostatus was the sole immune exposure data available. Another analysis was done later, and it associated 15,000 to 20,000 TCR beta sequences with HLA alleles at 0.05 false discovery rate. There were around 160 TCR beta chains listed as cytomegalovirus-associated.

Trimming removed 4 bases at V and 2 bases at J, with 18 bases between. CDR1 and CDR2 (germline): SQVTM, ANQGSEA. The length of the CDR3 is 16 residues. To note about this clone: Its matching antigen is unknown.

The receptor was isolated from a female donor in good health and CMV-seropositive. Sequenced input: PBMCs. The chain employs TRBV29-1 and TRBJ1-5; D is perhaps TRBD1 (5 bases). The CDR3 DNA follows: TGCAGCGTTGGGAGCGGGGGACTGGGAGGCAATCAGCCCCAGCATTTT. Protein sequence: CSVGSGGLGGNQPQHF.